These 23 T cell receptor beta chains were sequenced from one sample in a study of blood T cell repertoires in COVID-19. Method: immunoSEQ multiplex PCR; TCRdb's copy keeps in-frame clones and lacks some. The sample lists more than 200,000 clones; around 82% were seen once. The specimen sequenced was peripheral blood. These receptor sequences come from a man aged 45-65 years with active or convalescent COVID-19.

The chain combines TRBV28 with TRBJ1-1; D call uncertain. From germline, CDR1 is MDHEN and CDR2 SYDVKM. Trimming stripped 7 bases from V and 3 bases from J, with 3 bases between. CDR3 length: 10 amino acids. The CDR3 DNA sequence: TGTGCCAGCATAGACACTGAAGCTTTCTTT. This translates into CASIDTEAFF.

The chain joins TRBV7-2 to TRBJ2-2, with a possible D match to TRBD1 (5 bases). V lost 5 bases and J lost 7, with 11 bases in between. Germline-derived CDR1 and CDR2 are SGHTA and FQGNSA. The length of the CDR3 is 13 residues. CDR3 DNA: TGTGCCAGCAGCCTCGTCAGGGTCGGGGAGCTGTTTTTT. This sequence encodes CASSLVRVGELFF.

The DNA of the CDR3 is TGTGCCAGCAGTTGGACTAGAACAGGCCATACAGACGAGCAGTACTTC. This sequence encodes CASSWTRTGHTDEQYF. The chain links TRBV6-2 or TRBV6-3 to TRBJ2-7; 7 bases map to TRBD2. With V trimmed by 4 bases and J by 5 bases, 14 bases remained unmatched. The germline CDR1 and CDR2 sequences are MNHEY and SVGEGT. CDR3 length: 16 amino acids.

This clone was seen a handful of times. CDR3 DNA sequence: TGTGCCAGCAGTGAACAGGCGTACTCCTACGAGCAGTACTTC. Residues: CASSEQAYSYEQYF. The V and J genes are TRBV2 and TRBJ2-7; D gene ambiguous. V was clipped by 2 bases and J by 0 bases, with 8 bases between them. The CDR3 is 14 residues long. The germline V gene has CDR1 SNHLY and CDR2 FYNNEI.

This chain connects TRBV28 to TRBJ1-5; 7 bases fit TRBD1. Germline CDR1 MDHEN, CDR2 SYDVKM. The trim removed 7 bases at V and 4 bases at J, leaving 13 bases unmatched. The CDR3 covers 16 residues. For the CDR3, the DNA is TGTGCCAGCACCCTCAGTCAGGGGGTAGGGAATCAGCCCCAGCATTTT. Protein: CASTLSQGVGNQPQHF.

The chain links TRBV20-1 to TRBJ1-1; possible D gene TRBD1, 5 bases. V was cut by 6 bases and J by 7 bases, with 12 bases left in between. The CDR3 has 11 amino acids. The V gene's germline CDR1 is DFQATT and CDR2 SNEGSKA (reference sequence). CDR3 bases: TGCAGTGCCCGGGGGGGGTTTGAAGCTTTCTTT. Translated, it gives CSARGGFEAFF.

The CDR3 reads CASSQGAGRSGNTIYF. In DNA form, the CDR3 reads TGCGCCAGCAGCCAAGGGGCAGGCCGCTCTGGAAACACCATATATTTT. This chain joins TRBV4-1 and TRBJ1-3; no clear D gene. Per germline, CDR1 MGHRA and CDR2 YSYEKL. Trimming shortened V by 1 base and J by 0 bases, and 10 bases separated the two germline ends. The CDR3 runs to 16 residues.

The J gene is TRBJ2-1, the V gene TRBV5-1; 7 bases align to TRBD1. The germline CDR1 and CDR2 sequences are SGHRS and YFSETQ. The CDR3 contains 14 residues. V shed 9 bases, J shed 4 bases, and the junction held 10 bases outside the gene matches. The CDR3 loop reads CATKPGTEYNEQFF. In nucleotides, the CDR3 is TGCGCCACCAAACCCGGGACAGAATACAATGAGCAGTTCTTC.

The chain uses TRBV29-1 and TRBJ1-3; 8 bases match TRBD1. In germline, CDR1 is SQVTM, CDR2 ANQGSEA. V shed 4 bases, J shed 0 bases, and the junction held 5 bases outside the gene matches. The CDR3 totals 15 residues. CDR3 amino acids: CSVGTGSSSGNTIYF. CDR3 coding DNA: TGCAGCGTTGGGACAGGGAGTAGCTCTGGAAACACCATATATTTT.

The rearrangement uses TRBV19 and TRBJ2-3; possibly TRBD2 for D (6 bases). The CDR3 length is 14 residues. V lost 3 bases and J 7 bases, leaving 14 bases between the germline ends. Per germline, CDR1 LNHDA and CDR2 SQIVND (reference sequence). The CDR3 DNA follows: TGTGCCAGTAGTATTGGGCTAGCGCTATATACGCAGTATTTT. Protein product: CASSIGLALYTQYF.

The rearrangement uses TRBV2 and TRBJ2-5, with TRBD2 as a possible D gene (6 bases). Trimming removed 3 bases from V and 1 base from J, with 9 bases in between. Germline V gene sequence: CDR1 SNHLY, CDR2 FYNNEI. The CDR3 is 14 amino acids. CDR3 DNA: TGTGCCAGCAGTGATAGCGGCTTCCAAGAGACCCAGTACTTC. It codes for CASSDSGFQETQYF.

In its sample, this clone was seen a few times. The chain carries TRBV19 and TRBJ1-6; 9 bases are shared with TRBD1. The V gene end was trimmed by 4 bases and the J gene end by 7 bases; junction bases not matched to a gene: 5. The CDR3 is made up of 15 amino acids. Germline V lookup: CDR1 LNHDA, CDR2 SQIVND (reference sequence). CDR3 bases: TGTGCCAGTAGTAAGGGACAGGGTCCCAATTCACCCCTCCACTTT. It encodes CASSKGQGPNSPLHF. Based on the CDR3 plus reference TRBV19 and TRBJ1-6, the full variable domain is DGGITQSPKYLFRKEGQNVTLSCEQNLNHDAMYWYRQDPGQGLRLIYYSQIVNDFQKGDIAEGYSVSREKKESFPLTVTSAQKNPTAFYLCASSKGQGPNSPLHFGNGTRLTVT.

V is TRBV7-9 and J is TRBJ1-4; the match to TRBD1 covers 9 bases. V dropped 3 bases and J dropped 4; count of bases not matched to a gene: 3. This CDR3 comprises 15 residues. Looked up from germline, CDR1 is SEHNR and CDR2 is FQNEAQ (reference sequence). CDR3 loop: CASSFGDRDNEKLFF. DNA for the CDR3: TGTGCCAGCAGCTTTGGGGACAGGGATAATGAAAAACTGTTTTTT.

The V gene is TRBV4-1, the J gene TRBJ1-2, with 8 bases lining up with TRBD1. Germline V gene lookup returns CDR1 MGHRA and CDR2 YSYEKL. With 1 base clipped from V and 3 bases from J, the junction kept 4 bases outside the gene matches. This CDR3 region has 15 residues. Here the CDR3 reads CASSQVSTGDYGYTF. In nucleotides, the CDR3 is TGCGCCAGCAGCCAAGTTTCGACAGGGGACTATGGCTACACCTTC.

The chain is built from TRBV2 and TRBJ1-2; no clear D gene. CDR3 length: 14 amino acids. V was cut by 4 bases and J by 7 bases, with 16 bases left in between. CDR1 and CDR2 from the germline V gene are SNHLY and FYNNEI. The CDR3 bases are TGTGCCAGCAGTGGGAGGAGCCCTAAAGGTGGCTACACCTTC. Translation: CASSGRSPKGGYTF.

The rearrangement uses TRBV11-2 and TRBJ2-7; TRBD1 might be the D (6 bases). The CDR3 consists of 15 residues. Trimming pared 4 bases from V and 2 bases from J, leaving 15 bases between. CDR1 SGHAT and CDR2 FQNNGV come from the germline V gene. CDR3 amino acids: CASSSKPGQAYEQYF. For the CDR3, the DNA is TGTGCCAGCAGCTCGAAGCCGGGACAAGCCTACGAGCAGTACTTC.

CDR3 nucleotide sequence: TGTGCCTGGACTTTAGGTGGGGCCCATAATGAAAAACTGTTTTTT. This sequence encodes CAWTLGGAHNEKLFF. The genes are TRBV30 and TRBJ1-4; tentatively, D is TRBD1 (5 bases). The V end lost 4 bases, the J end lost 4 bases, and 16 bases lay between the germline ends. This CDR3 region has 15 residues. Germline CDR1 and CDR2: GTSNPN and SVGIG (reference sequence).

The V and J genes are TRBV10-3 and TRBJ2-7, with D perhaps matching TRBD1 (6 bases). The length of the CDR3 is 14 residues. The V end was cut by 6 bases, the J end by 0 bases, with 12 bases between. CDR1 is ENHRY and CDR2 is SYGVKD in the germline V gene. The CDR3 DNA reads TGTGCCATCAGGACGCAGGGGAACTCCTACGAGCAGTACTTC. Translation gives CAIRTQGNSYEQYF.

This chain connects TRBV5-5 to TRBJ2-3, with 8 bases identical to TRBD2. The germline CDR1 and CDR2 sequences are SGHKS and YYEKEE (reference sequence). The CDR3 runs 16 residues. Trimming removed 2 bases from V and 5 bases from J; junction bases left unmatched: 10. The CDR3 loop reads CASSFSGGRGIDTQYF. The CDR3 nucleotides are TGTGCCAGCAGCTTCAGCGGGGGCCGAGGAATAGATACGCAGTATTTT.

The chain employs TRBV2 and TRBJ1-3, with D tentatively TRBD1 (6 bases). Germline V gives CDR1 SNHLY, CDR2 FYNNEI. The CDR3 contains 13 residues. With 6 bases removed from V and 1 base from J, the gap between germline ends came to 7 bases. In nucleotides, the CDR3 is TGTGCCAGCAGGGACAGATCTGGAAACACCATATATTTT. Amino acid sequence: CASRDRSGNTIYF.

This clone showed up just a few times. The chain carries TRBV2 and TRBJ1-3, with a weak D call TRBD1 (6 bases). Germline V lookup: CDR1 SNHLY, CDR2 FYNNEI. This CDR3 has 14 residues. Trimming shortened V by 4 bases and J by 7 bases, and 14 bases separated the two germline ends. CDR3 region: CASSVGRGGNTIYF. CDR3 DNA sequence: TGTGCCAGCAGTGTGGGCAGGGGCGGGAACACCATATATTTT.

This clone showed up just a few times. This CDR3 is CASSAPGQEGAYGYTF. CDR3 DNA: TGTGCCAGCAGTGCCCCGGGACAGGAGGGCGCCTATGGCTACACCTTC. The chain is built from TRBV6-1 and TRBJ1-2; 8 bases align to TRBD1. This CDR3 has 16 residues. Germline V gene sequence: CDR1 MNHNS, CDR2 SASEGT. V shed 4 bases, J shed 4 bases, and the junction held 11 bases outside the gene matches.

The chain has TRBV30 and TRBJ2-1, with 8 bases aligning to TRBD2. Germline lookup yields CDR1 GTSNPN and CDR2 SVGIG (reference sequence). CDR3 size: 14 residues. Trimming cost V 3 bases and J 7 bases; bases outside gene matches: 8. CDR3 sequence reads: CAWSVAGWWNEQFF. CDR3 in DNA: TGTGCCTGGAGCGTAGCGGGGTGGTGGAATGAGCAGTTCTTC.